Following are 20 T cell receptor beta chains from one sample sequenced in a study of blood T cell repertoires in COVID-19. Profiling relied on immunoSEQ multiplex PCR, and the TCRdb table lists in-frame clones only, not all of them. The table lists tens of thousands of clones, around four fifths of them singletons. The sequenced sample consisted of peripheral blood. These receptors all come from a man in his 70s with acute or convalescent COVID-19.

The chain uses TRBV3-1 (or the pseudogene TRBV3-2) and TRBJ2-1; 9 nucleotides line up with TRBD2. Germline V gives CDR1 LGHDT, CDR2 YNNKEL (reference sequence). The CDR3 totals 12 residues. V lost 4 bases and J lost 14; bases outside the gene matches: 6. As DNA, the CDR3 is TGTGCCAGCAGCCCTAGCGGGGTGAAGAAGTTCTTC. Translation gives CASSPSGVKKFF.

The V gene is TRBV7-6, the J gene TRBJ1-2, with D possibly being TRBD1 (6 bases). Trimming shortened V by 3 bases and J by 2 bases, and 16 bases separated the two germline ends. This CDR3 contains 16 residues. Germline CDR1 reads SGHVS; CDR2 reads FNYEAQ. For the CDR3, the DNA is TGTGCCAGCAGCTTTGGAGACAGGCTATACAACTATGGCTACACCTTC. Translated, it gives CASSFGDRLYNYGYTF.

CDR3 sequence reads: CATSDSKVPVEQYF. The CDR3 DNA follows: TGTGCCACCAGTGACTCTAAAGTCCCCGTCGAGCAGTACTTC. V is TRBV24-1 and J is TRBJ2-7; D uncertain. V was trimmed by 4 bases and J by 6 bases, leaving 15 bases between them. There are 14 residues in the CDR3. CDR1 is KGHDR and CDR2 is SFDVKD in the germline V gene.

The V call is TRBV9, the J call TRBJ2-1, with D possibly matching TRBD2 (5 bases). V lost 0 bases and J lost 9, with 10 bases in between. Germline values: CDR1 SGDLS, CDR2 YYNGEE. The CDR3 totals 13 residues. The CDR3: CASSVGSRGEQFF. Here the CDR3 DNA reads TGTGCCAGCAGCGTAGGAAGCCGGGGTGAGCAGTTCTTC. Full variable domain (outside the CDR3, taken from reference TRBV9 and TRBJ2-1): DSGVTQTPKHLITATGQRVTLRCSPRSGDLSVYWYQQSLDQGLQFLIQYYNGEERAKGNILERFSAQQFPDLHSELNLSSLELGDSALYFCASSVGSRGEQFFGPGTRLTVL.

The chain combines TRBV4-1 with TRBJ2-3, with TRBD2 matching 9 bases. Germline V lookup: CDR1 MGHRA, CDR2 YSYEKL. V lost 4 bases and J lost 0; bases outside the gene matches: 14. CDR3 length: 19 amino acids. The CDR3 spells CASSRRGSGGRASTDTQYF. The CDR3, as DNA: TGCGCCAGCAGCCGCCGGGGAAGCGGGGGGCGTGCTAGCACAGATACGCAGTATTTT.

This sequence joins TRBV7-2 and TRBJ2-7; D remains unclear. The CDR3 runs 14 residues. Trimming left V 4 bases short and J 0 bases short, with 10 bases between. CDR1 and CDR2 (germline): SGHTA, FQGNSA. The DNA for the CDR3 is TGTGCCAGCAGCTCCGCTAGAAGCTCCTACGAGCAGTACTTC. It translates to CASSSARSSYEQYF.

A few counts support this clone. This chain uses TRBV19 with TRBJ1-5; TRBD1 aligns across 9 bases. Germline loops: CDR1 LNHDA, CDR2 SQIVND (reference sequence). Germline trimming cut 7 bases from V and 4 bases from J; bases unmatched to any gene: 5. The CDR3 runs to 14 residues. The CDR3 loop is CASTGTGLNQPQHF. In nucleotides, the CDR3 is TGTGCCAGTACCGGGACAGGGCTTAATCAGCCCCAGCATTTT.

The chain has TRBV6-4 and TRBJ1-2, with a tentative D call TRBD1 (6 bases). V lost 7 bases, J lost 6 bases, and 12 bases lay in between. CDR1 MRHNA and CDR2 SNTAGT come from the germline V gene. The CDR3 is 12 amino acids. The CDR3: CASNRVHDGYTF. CDR3 coding DNA: TGTGCCAGCAACAGGGTACATGATGGCTACACCTTC.

This clone has more than one count but fewer than ten. This chain joins TRBV5-4 and TRBJ2-2; 9 bases map to TRBD2. CDR1 is SGHNT and CDR2 is YYREEE in the germline V gene (reference sequence). This CDR3 spans 17 amino acids. With 2 bases clipped from V and 5 bases from J, the junction kept 10 bases outside the gene matches. CDR3 coding DNA: TGTGCCAGCAGCTTAGGGAGCGGGGGGCCTCGGACCGGGGAGCTGTTTTTT. Translating gives CASSLGSGGPRTGELFF.

This clone was seen more than once but under ten times. This chain joins TRBV19 and TRBJ1-2; 7 bases fit TRBD1. This CDR3 comprises 15 residues. CDR1 and CDR2 (germline): LNHDA, SQIVND (reference sequence). Losses at the gene ends were 5 bases for V and 4 bases for J; bases not matched to a gene: 10. The CDR3 here is CASSPQGQVSYGYTF. The CDR3 DNA reads as TGTGCCAGTAGTCCCCAAGGACAGGTATCCTATGGCTACACCTTC.

This clone was observed a few times. The J gene is TRBJ1-5, the V gene TRBV7-2, with D tentatively TRBD1 (6 bases). V was shortened by 4 bases and J by 6 bases, with 10 bases between the two germline ends. CDR3 length: 13 amino acids. CDR1 is SGHTA and CDR2 is FQGNSA in the germline V gene. DNA of the CDR3: TGTGCCAGCAGCTCCAGGGGTCTTCAGCCCCAGCATTTT. Its protein is CASSSRGLQPQHF.

J is TRBJ1-3 and V is TRBV2; D call uncertain. This CDR3 region has 12 residues. V shed 7 bases and J shed 3 bases, with 7 bases lying between them. Germline V lookup: CDR1 SNHLY, CDR2 FYNNEI. The CDR3 nucleotides read TGTGCCAGCATAAGGAGTGGAAACACCATATATTTT. This translates into CASIRSGNTIYF.

V and J are TRBV28 and TRBJ2-5, with 7 bases fitting TRBD2. The CDR3 has 13 amino acids. J gave up 1 base and V 5 bases, and 1 base lay outside the gene matches. Germline V gene sequence: CDR1 MDHEN, CDR2 SYDVKM. CDR3 sequence reads: CASSGGGQETQYF. The CDR3 bases are TGTGCCAGCAGTGGCGGGGGCCAAGAGACCCAGTACTTC.

The chain couples TRBV5-4 to TRBJ2-1; 10 bases are shared with TRBD2. Germline assignment: CDR1 SGHNT and CDR2 YYREEE (reference sequence). CDR3 length: 15 residues. J lost 7 bases, V lost 0 bases, and 4 bases had no gene match. The CDR3 coding sequence is TGTGCCAGCAGCTTGGGCCTAGCGGGGGTGAATGAGCAGTTCTTC. Encoded protein: CASSLGLAGVNEQFF.

This clone was detected only once. The genes are TRBV6-5 and TRBJ2-3, with 12 positions matching TRBD2. Germline assignment: CDR1 MNHEY and CDR2 SVGAGI. The CDR3 is 16 residues long. Losses at the gene ends were 4 bases for V and 5 bases for J; bases not matched to a gene: 7. CDR3 loop: CASSFASGGALDTQYF. The CDR3 DNA follows: TGTGCCAGCAGTTTCGCTAGCGGGGGGGCCTTAGATACGCAGTATTTT.

The chain has TRBV28 and TRBJ1-5; D gene unclear. Germline V gene sequence: CDR1 MDHEN, CDR2 SYDVKM. Trimming pared 7 bases from V and 1 base from J, leaving 5 bases between. The CDR3 has 12 amino acids. Here the CDR3 DNA reads TGTGCCAGCAATAAAAGCAATCAGCCCCAGCATTTT. This translates into CASNKSNQPQHF.

This clone was found a few times. This chain connects TRBV29-1 to TRBJ2-7, with TRBD2 identical over 10 bases. Trimming took 7 bases from V and 1 from J; bases not matched to a gene: 4. Germline values: CDR1 SQVTM, CDR2 ANQGSEA. The CDR3 sequence is 13 residues long. The CDR3 protein is CSALAGVSYEQYF. CDR3 bases: TGCAGCGCGCTAGCGGGGGTGTCCTACGAGCAGTACTTC.

This clone appeared once. The CDR3 is CASSVTPAPWQGGGELFF. Written as DNA, the CDR3 is TGTGCCAGCAGCGTAACTCCCGCCCCCTGGCAGGGGGGCGGGGAGCTGTTTTTT. This chain uses TRBV9 with TRBJ2-2; possible D gene TRBD1, 7 bases. This CDR3 has 18 residues. Trimming stripped 1 base from V and 7 bases from J, with 23 bases between. Germline V gives CDR1 SGDLS, CDR2 YYNGEE.

This CDR3 reads CASSSGEDTQYF. CDR3 DNA sequence: TGTGCCAGCAGCTCGGGAGAGGATACGCAGTATTTT. The chain joins TRBV7-3 to TRBJ2-3; TRBD2 is a possible D gene (6 bases). With 4 bases removed from V and 6 bases from J, the gap between germline ends came to 8 bases. CDR3 length: 12 residues. Germline CDR1 SGHTA, CDR2 FQGTGA.

The chain combines TRBV18 with TRBJ2-6, with D tentatively TRBD2 (7 bases). The V end was cut by 2 bases, the J end by 2 bases, with 13 bases between. Germline V gene sequence: CDR1 KGHSH, CDR2 LQKENI. The CDR3 runs to 17 residues. The CDR3: CASSPGEGVPGANVLTF. The CDR3 coding sequence is TGTGCCAGCTCACCAGGGGAGGGGGTCCCTGGGGCCAACGTCCTGACTTTC.